A single TCR beta chain is shown here with its context. As yet, its antigen is unknown. Germline lookup yields CDR1 MGHRA and CDR2 YSYEKL. Trimming removed 1 base from V and 0 bases from J; junction bases left unmatched: 7. The CDR3 contains 17 residues. Prepared TCR beta cDNA libraries contained unique molecular identifiers. From the PCR reads, TCRdb called clonotypes with MiXCR, one entry per CDR3 protein. The sample has 700,000 to 900,000 distinct CDR3 sequences, about 43% seen once. The record originates from a study of post-analysis software for immune sequencing data. Study-wide results and limits: Normalized Chao1 diversity was significantly reduced in patients versus controls. Controls showed lower frequencies than patients for a few TRBV segments, and TRBV5-6, TRBV5-1 and TRBV20-1 were among these.

The rearrangement uses TRBV4-1 and TRBJ1-1; the match to TRBD1 covers 8 bases. The clonotype originates from a girl aged 10 to 17 with multiple sclerosis. Sequenced material: blood. The CDR3, as DNA: TGCGCCAGCAGCCAAGTAGGACAGGGACGTATGAACACTGAAGCTTTCTTT. Residues: CASSQVGQGRMNTEAFF.